This T cell receptor (beta chain) appears in the sequencing data of a study of OX40 agonist ivuxolimab in advanced cancers. Measured with immunoSEQ multiplex PCR; TCRdb has only the in-frame clones, and not every one. Of approximately 11,000 clones in the sample, 86% were seen once. V lost 2 bases to trimming and J lost 8 bases, with 10 bases between them. The CDR3 consists of 13 residues. Germline V gene lookup returns CDR1 SGHDN and CDR2 FVKESK. The source is an adult with an advanced solid tumor such as melanoma, head and neck, liver or kidney cancer. Sequenced here: CD4+ or CD8+ T cells sorted from blood, sampled in a trial of the OX40 agonist ivuxolimab. This rearrangement joins TRBV14 to TRBJ1-3; weak D call: TRBD1 (5 bases). The chain's CDR3 is CASSQWGSDTIYF. CDR3 nucleotide sequence: TGTGCCAGCAGCCAATGGGGGTCTGACACCATATATTTT.